Sequencing of this T cell receptor beta chain was carried out in a study of T-cell reconstitution after alpha-beta-depleted transplantation in children. The CDR3 is 14 amino acids. Trimming took off 3 bases at V and 3 bases at J, with 12 bases between the two ends. Looked up from germline, CDR1 is DFQATT and CDR2 is SNEGSKA (reference sequence). This clonotype has ten or more counts. The authors prepared the TCRbeta library with unique molecular identifiers. TCRdb processed the PCR reads anew with MiXCR; each CDR3 protein has one entry. In the table there are 200,000 to 250,000 distinct CDR3 sequences, about a tenth of which are singletons.

The sample consisted of PBMCs, taken before TCRalphabeta/CD19-depleted stem cell transplant. This clonotype was obtained from a child less than two years old with acute myeloid leukemia, due to receive a stem cell transplant. The V and J genes are TRBV20-1 and TRBJ2-1, with D perhaps matching TRBD2 (5 bases). CDR3 loop: CSASRGSFYNEQFF. The CDR3 region has the DNA TGCAGTGCTAGTCGAGGGAGTTTCTACAATGAGCAGTTCTTC.